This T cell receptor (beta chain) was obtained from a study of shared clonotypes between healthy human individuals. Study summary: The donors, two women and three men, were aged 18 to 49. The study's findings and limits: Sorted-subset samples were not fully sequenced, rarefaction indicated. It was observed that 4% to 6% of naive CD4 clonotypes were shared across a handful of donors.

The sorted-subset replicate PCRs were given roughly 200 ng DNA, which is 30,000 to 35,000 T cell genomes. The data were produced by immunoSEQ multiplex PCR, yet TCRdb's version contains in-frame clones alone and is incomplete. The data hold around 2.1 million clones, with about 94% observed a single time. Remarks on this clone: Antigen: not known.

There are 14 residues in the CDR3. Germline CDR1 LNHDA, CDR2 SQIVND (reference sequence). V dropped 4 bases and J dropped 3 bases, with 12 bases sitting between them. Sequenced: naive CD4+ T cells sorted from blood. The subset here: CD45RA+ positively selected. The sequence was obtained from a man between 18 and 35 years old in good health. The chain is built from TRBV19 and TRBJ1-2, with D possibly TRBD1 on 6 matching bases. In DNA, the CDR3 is TGTGCCAGTAGTACCACAGGGACCTACTATGGCTACACCTTC. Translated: CASSTTGTYYGYTF.